One sample yielded the 26 T cell receptor beta chains listed below, sequenced in a study of blood T cells in healthy people across ages. The use of a sample-barcoded 5' primer and a J-beta primer mix characterized a second PCR of about 7 to 12 cycles. Via MiXCR, TCRdb re-called the 5' RACE reads, giving one row per CDR3 protein. In the table there are 980,000 or so distinct CDR3 sequences, about 48% of which are singletons. Sequencing was carried out using blood. The source is a man aged 25 to 45 in good health.

The V gene is TRBV7-2, the J gene TRBJ1-5, with 9 bases lining up with TRBD1. Germline V gene data show CDR1 as SGHTA and CDR2 as FQGNSA. The CDR3 consists of 15 residues. The J segment lost 4 bases and the V segment lost 3 bases, leaving 4 bases of the junction unmatched. DNA of the CDR3: TGTGCCAGCAGCTTGAGACAGGGGGAAAATCAGCCCCAGCATTTT. Translation: CASSLRQGENQPQHF.

The J gene is TRBJ2-7, the V gene TRBV20-1; TRBD1 matches 10 bases. Losses at the gene ends were 1 base for V and 2 bases for J; bases not matched to a gene: 2. The CDR3 sequence is 14 residues long. Germline V gives CDR1 DFQATT, CDR2 SNEGSKA (reference sequence). Written as DNA, the CDR3 is TGCAGTGCTAGAGTGGACAGGGGGACCTACGAGCAGTACTTC. Protein product: CSARVDRGTYEQYF.

The chain recombines TRBV3-1 with TRBJ1-1, with no clear D. CDR3 size: 13 residues. Germline V gene lookup returns CDR1 LGHDT and CDR2 YNNKEL (reference sequence). The V gene lost 1 base and the J gene lost 3 bases, with 6 bases spanning the gap. The CDR3 here is CASSQGRYTEAFF. CDR3 nucleotides: TGTGCCAGCAGCCAAGGGAGGTACACTGAAGCTTTCTTT.

The V and J genes are TRBV7-9 and TRBJ1-5; 8 positions agree with TRBD1. The V gene's germline CDR1 is SEHNR and CDR2 FQNEAQ (reference sequence). The ends lost 4 bases at V and 7 bases at J; junction bases unmatched: 9. The CDR3 loop spans 15 amino acids. As DNA, the CDR3 is TGTGCCAGCAGCTCAGCACAGGGGGAGTGGCAGCCCCAGCATTTT. Its protein product is CASSSAQGEWQPQHF.

CDR3 nucleotide sequence: TGCAGTGCTGGGGGGGGGAAACTGAACTATGGCTACACCTTC. Translating gives CSAGGGKLNYGYTF. V gene TRBV20-1 combines with J gene TRBJ1-2, with D maybe TRBD1 (5 bases). The CDR3 consists of 14 residues. V was trimmed by 5 bases and J by 2 bases, leaving 15 bases between them. Germline V gives CDR1 DFQATT, CDR2 SNEGSKA (reference sequence).

This clonotype was seen a single time. This chain connects TRBV28 to TRBJ2-3; D is possibly TRBD1 or TRBD2 (5 bases each). The CDR3 consists of 15 residues. Trimming cost V 3 bases and J 2 bases, with 12 bases left between them. The germline V gene encodes CDR1 MDHEN and CDR2 SYDVKM. CDR3 amino acids: CASSFEGMATDTQYF. Here the CDR3 DNA reads TGTGCCAGCAGTTTCGAGGGGATGGCCACAGATACGCAGTATTTT.

The chain has TRBV20-1 and TRBJ1-2; D gene unclear. Trimming left V 0 bases short and J 1 base short, with 9 bases between. The CDR3 loop spans 14 amino acids. Germline V gene data show CDR1 as DFQATT and CDR2 as SNEGSKA (reference sequence). The CDR3 DNA reads TGCAGTGCTAGAGATAGCGCAGATAACTATGGCTACACCTTC. This encodes CSARDSADNYGYTF.

The rearrangement uses TRBV5-4 and TRBJ2-3; 10 bases are shared with TRBD1. CDR3 length: 18 amino acids. Germline V lookup: CDR1 SGHNT, CDR2 YYREEE (reference sequence). V trimming: 1 base; J trimming: 3 bases; junction bases outside the gene matches: 11. The CDR3 reads CASSLFDRGPIVTDTQYF. CDR3 in DNA: TGTGCCAGCAGCTTGTTCGACAGGGGGCCAATTGTAACAGATACGCAGTATTTT.

This clonotype came up a few times. The V and J genes are TRBV11-2 and TRBJ2-7; 9 nucleotides line up with TRBD2. This CDR3 has 14 residues. Losses at the gene ends were 3 bases for V and 7 bases for J; bases not matched to a gene: 7. Per germline, CDR1 SGHAT and CDR2 FQNNGV. The CDR3 protein is CASSFGGGEWEQYF. As DNA, the CDR3 is TGTGCCAGCAGCTTTGGCGGGGGGGAGTGGGAGCAGTACTTC.

The V call is TRBV28, the J call TRBJ2-1; D remains unclear. Per germline, CDR1 MDHEN and CDR2 SYDVKM. V was shortened by 7 bases and J by 7 bases, with 20 bases between the two germline ends. This CDR3 comprises 15 residues. CDR3 nucleotide sequence: TGTGCCAGCACCTCGACCGGCCAAGGGTGGAATGAGCAGTTCTTC. It yields the protein CASTSTGQGWNEQFF. The variable domain in full, with the rest retrieved from reference TRBV28 and TRBJ2-1, is DVKVTQSSRYLVKRTGEKVFLECVQDMDHENMFWYRQDPGLGLRLIYFSYDVKMKEKGDIPEGYSVSREKKERFSLILESASTNQTSMYLCASTSTGQGWNEQFFGPGTRLTVL.

This sequence joins TRBV5-1 and TRBJ1-6; the D gene is possibly TRBD1 (6 bases). CDR1 and CDR2 (germline): SGHRS, YFSETQ. The CDR3 totals 15 residues. V shed 2 bases and J shed 10 bases, with 16 bases lying between them. CDR3 sequence: CASSLTGTGKSPLHF. CDR3 coding DNA: TGCGCCAGCAGCTTAACAGGGACGGGGAAATCACCCCTCCACTTT. The complete variable domain, with remaining parts taken from reference TRBV5-1 and TRBJ1-6, reads KAGVTQTPRYLIKTRGQQVTLSCSPISGHRSVSWYQQTPGQGLQFLFEYFSETQRNKGNFPGRFSGRQFSNSRSEMNVSTLELGDSALYLCASSLTGTGKSPLHFGNGTRLTVT.

This clonotype was detected a few times. The chain joins TRBV4-3 to TRBJ1-2; D may be TRBD1 (5 bases). Germline CDR1 is LGHNA and CDR2 is YSLEER. The ends were cut back, 1 base at V and 5 bases at J, with 8 bases in the middle. The CDR3 consists of 13 residues. The CDR3, as DNA: TGCGCCAGCAGCCAAGGACCAGGGTATGGCTACACCTTC. Protein sequence: CASSQGPGYGYTF.

This clonotype turned up a few times. This chain joins TRBV6-5 and TRBJ2-3; 8 bases are shared with TRBD1. The CDR3 is made up of 15 amino acids. The trim removed 5 bases at V and 1 base at J, leaving 5 bases unmatched. Germline V lookup: CDR1 MNHEY, CDR2 SVGAGI. CDR3 protein: CASSPDRDGTDTQYF. The DNA of the CDR3 is TGTGCCAGCAGTCCGGACAGGGACGGCACAGATACGCAGTATTTT.

This chain links TRBV6-2 or TRBV6-3 with TRBJ1-5, with TRBD1 as a possible D gene (5 bases). Germline CDR1 MNHEY, CDR2 SVGEGT. The CDR3 sequence is 14 residues long. The V gene lost 6 bases and the J gene lost 1 base, with 10 bases spanning the gap. The CDR3 DNA sequence: TGTGCCAGCAGCCCCCGACAGAGCAATCAGCCCCAGCATTTT. This sequence encodes CASSPRQSNQPQHF.

The chain combines TRBV29-1 with TRBJ1-6; 10 nucleotides align to TRBD1. With 6 bases clipped from V and 10 bases from J, the junction kept 9 bases outside the gene matches. Germline CDR1 SQVTM, CDR2 ANQGSEA. This CDR3 region has 14 residues. This CDR3 reads CSVTGTGVGSPLHF. The CDR3 nucleotides read TGCAGCGTGACCGGGACAGGGGTAGGGTCACCCCTCCACTTT. Based on the CDR3 plus reference TRBV29-1 and TRBJ1-6, the full variable domain is SAVISQKPSRDICQRGTSLTIQCQVDSQVTMMFWYRQQPGQSLTLIATANQGSEATYESGFVIDKFPISRPNLTFSTLTVSNMSPEDSSIYLCSVTGTGVGSPLHFGNGTRLTVT.

The chain is built from TRBV25-1 and TRBJ2-2, with a weak D call TRBD1 (6 bases). V was clipped by 6 bases and J by 1 base, with 12 bases between them. The CDR3 is made up of 15 amino acids. Germline V lookup: CDR1 MGHDK, CDR2 SYGVNS. Here the CDR3 reads CASRPGQMNTGELFF. In nucleotides, the CDR3 is TGTGCCAGCAGGCCGGGACAAATGAACACCGGGGAGCTGTTTTTT.

This chain joins TRBV6-2 or TRBV6-3 and TRBJ2-5; 8 positions match TRBD2. Losses at the gene ends were 6 bases for V and 1 base for J; bases not matched to a gene: 10. In germline, CDR1 is MNHEY, CDR2 SVGEGT. The CDR3 length is 16 residues. The CDR3 bases are TGTGCCAGCAGCACGGGAGGGTTAGGGGCCCAAGAGACCCAGTACTTC. Translated: CASSTGGLGAQETQYF.

This clonotype was found a few times. The rearrangement joins TRBV6-6 to TRBJ1-5; D is ambiguous. In germline, CDR1 is MNHNY, CDR2 SVGAGI (reference sequence). With 2 bases removed from V and 4 bases from J, the gap between germline ends came to 9 bases. The CDR3 loop spans 14 amino acids. The CDR3 nucleotides read TGTGCCAGCAGTTACAGGGTCGGAAATCAGCCCCAGCATTTT. As protein: CASSYRVGNQPQHF.

The CDR3 DNA follows: TGCAGTGCCCAGAGTGGGGGATCGGGCAATCAGCCCCAGCATTTT. Translating it yields CSAQSGGSGNQPQHF. The chain uses TRBV20-1 and TRBJ1-5; TRBD1 is a possible D gene (5 bases). Trimming removed 6 bases from V and 2 bases from J, with 17 bases in between. The V gene's germline CDR1 is DFQATT and CDR2 SNEGSKA (reference sequence). This CDR3 has 15 amino acids.

This clonotype was counted only a few times. The chain joins TRBV12-3 or TRBV12-4 to TRBJ2-6, with D possibly TRBD2 on 5 matching bases. The germline V and J ends were trimmed by 4 bases and 2 bases, with 9 bases remaining between them. CDR3 size: 15 residues. CDR3 region: CASSSEVTGANVLTF. The CDR3 bases are TGTGCCAGCAGTTCGGAGGTAACTGGGGCCAACGTCCTGACTTTC.

The chain carries TRBV12-3 or TRBV12-4 and TRBJ1-5, with D possibly matching TRBD1 (5 bases). The CDR3 has 18 residues. Trimming shortened V by 6 bases and J by 5 bases, and 26 bases separated the two germline ends. CDR3 coding DNA: TGTGCCAGCAGAAAGAGGGGTGGGGTTAGGGGCGAGGATCAGCCCCAGCATTTT. Amino acids: CASRKRGGVRGEDQPQHF.

This clonotype was observed a handful of times. The chain is built from TRBV18 and TRBJ2-4; 7 bases line up with TRBD1. From germline, CDR1 is KGHSH and CDR2 LQKENI. This CDR3 is 15 amino acids long. V was clipped by 6 bases and J by 0 bases; unmatched bases: 5. DNA for the CDR3: TGTGCCAGCTCTGGGGGACAGTCAGCCAAAAACATTCAGTACTTC. It codes for CASSGGQSAKNIQYF.

The rearrangement uses TRBV7-2 and TRBJ2-1; 12 positions agree with TRBD2. Unmatched junction bases numbered 7, after V lost 2 bases and J lost 8 bases. The CDR3 extends over 16 amino acids. The germline CDR1 and CDR2 sequences are SGHTA and FQGNSA. CDR3 protein: CASSLYLAGGQYEQFF. In nucleotides, the CDR3 is TGTGCCAGCAGCTTATACCTAGCGGGGGGGCAGTATGAGCAGTTCTTC. Together with reference TRBV7-2 and TRBJ2-1, the CDR3 gives the full variable domain: GAGVSQSPSNKVTEKGKDVELRCDPISGHTALYWYRQSLGQGLEFLIYFQGNSAPDKSGLPSDRFSAERTGGSVSTLTIQRTQQEDSAVYLCASSLYLAGGQYEQFFGPGTRLTVL.

The rearrangement links TRBV4-1 to TRBJ1-1; maybe TRBD1 (6 bases). The length of the CDR3 is 15 residues. Germline V gives CDR1 MGHRA, CDR2 YSYEKL. With 0 bases removed from V and 4 bases from J, the gap between germline ends came to 12 bases. CDR3 amino acids: CASSQDPGAPTEAFF. CDR3 DNA sequence: TGCGCCAGCAGCCAAGATCCAGGGGCTCCCACTGAAGCTTTCTTT.

V usage is TRBV2 and J usage is TRBJ1-5; D is possibly TRBD1 (5 bases). V was trimmed by 1 base and J by 2 bases, leaving 6 bases between them. The CDR3 consists of 14 residues. Per germline, CDR1 SNHLY and CDR2 FYNNEI. CDR3 amino acids: CASSEEQGNQPQHF. CDR3 nucleotide sequence: TGTGCCAGCAGTGAAGAACAGGGCAATCAGCCCCAGCATTTT.

The sample holds a few counts of this clonotype. This rearrangement joins TRBV28 to TRBJ1-1; tentatively, D is TRBD1 (5 bases). CDR1 is MDHEN and CDR2 is SYDVKM in the germline V gene. There are 14 residues in the CDR3. The ends were cut back, 6 bases at V and 11 bases at J, with 22 bases in the middle. DNA for the CDR3: TGTGCCAGCAGCCCGATAGGGGACTTGAATGAGGCTTTCTTT. It codes for CASSPIGDLNEAFF. The whole variable domain, remainder taken from reference TRBV28 and TRBJ1-1, is DVKVTQSSRYLVKRTGEKVFLECVQDMDHENMFWYRQDPGLGLRLIYFSYDVKMKEKGDIPEGYSVSREKKERFSLILESASTNQTSMYLCASSPIGDLNEAFFGQGTRLTVV.